The clone carrying this T cell receptor beta chain was observed many times. Its specificity is not known. These data originate in a study of T-cell reconstitution after alpha-beta-depleted transplantation in children. Whole-study findings and limits: Reportedly, alpha-beta T cells present about two months post-transplant originated from several hundred expanded clones of graft origin. One year post-transplant, T-cell counts and diversity were largely derived from T cells produced anew.

A library of TCRbeta sequences, prepared with unique molecular identifiers, was generated. MiXCR, applied by TCRdb to the PCR reads, yields one record per CDR3 protein. This sample carries about 20,000 distinct CDR3 sequences, over 10% of them seen once, and the ten largest clones take roughly 37%. V shed 7 bases, J shed 1 base, and the junction held 0 bases outside the gene matches. Germline lookup yields CDR1 KGHDR and CDR2 SFDVKD. The CDR3 contains 14 residues. The clonotype originates from a female patient aged 2 to 10 who had a stem cell transplant for congenital amegakaryocytic thrombocytopenia, so the T cells may come from the graft donor. V and J are TRBV24-1 and TRBJ1-1, with TRBD1 identical over 12 bases. This sample comprised PBMCs, mostly from graft donor cells, obtained 60 days after TCRalphabeta/CD19-depleted stem cell transplant. The DNA for the CDR3 is TGTGCCACCAGGGGACAGGGGGCGAACACTGAAGCTTTCTTT. Its protein is CATRGQGANTEAFF.